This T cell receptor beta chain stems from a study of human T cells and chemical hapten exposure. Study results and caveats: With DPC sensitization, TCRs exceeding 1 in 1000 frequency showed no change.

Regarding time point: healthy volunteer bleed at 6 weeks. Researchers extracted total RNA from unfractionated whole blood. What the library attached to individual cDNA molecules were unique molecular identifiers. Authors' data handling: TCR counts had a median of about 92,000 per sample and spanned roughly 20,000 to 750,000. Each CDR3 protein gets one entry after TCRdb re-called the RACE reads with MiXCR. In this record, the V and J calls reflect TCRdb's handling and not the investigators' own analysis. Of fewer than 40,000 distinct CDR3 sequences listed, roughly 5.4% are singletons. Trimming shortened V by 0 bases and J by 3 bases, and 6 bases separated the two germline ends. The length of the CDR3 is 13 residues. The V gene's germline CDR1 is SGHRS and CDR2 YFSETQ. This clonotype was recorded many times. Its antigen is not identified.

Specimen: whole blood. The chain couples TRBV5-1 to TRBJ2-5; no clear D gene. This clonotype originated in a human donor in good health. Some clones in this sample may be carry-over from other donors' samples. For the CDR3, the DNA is TGCGCCAGCAGCTTGGCCCGGGAAGAGACCCAGTACTTC. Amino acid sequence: CASSLAREETQYF. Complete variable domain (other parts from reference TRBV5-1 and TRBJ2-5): KAGVTQTPRYLIKTRGQQVTLSCSPISGHRSVSWYQQTPGQGLQFLFEYFSETQRNKGNFPGRFSGRQFSNSRSEMNVSTLELGDSALYLCASSLAREETQYFGPGTRLLVL.